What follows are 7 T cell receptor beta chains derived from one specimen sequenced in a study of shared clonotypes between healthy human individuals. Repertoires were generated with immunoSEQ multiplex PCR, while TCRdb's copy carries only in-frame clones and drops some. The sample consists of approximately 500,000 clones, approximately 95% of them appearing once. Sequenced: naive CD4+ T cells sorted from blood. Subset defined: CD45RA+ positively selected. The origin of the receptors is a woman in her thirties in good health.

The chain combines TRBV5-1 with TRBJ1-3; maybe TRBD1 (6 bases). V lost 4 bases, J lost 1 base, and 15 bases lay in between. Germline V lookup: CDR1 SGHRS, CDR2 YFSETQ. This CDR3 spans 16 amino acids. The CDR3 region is CASSPAGHNSGNTIYF. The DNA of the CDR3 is TGCGCCAGCAGCCCGGCGGGACACAATTCTGGAAACACCATATATTTT. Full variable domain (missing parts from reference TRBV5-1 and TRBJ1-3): KAGVTQTPRYLIKTRGQQVTLSCSPISGHRSVSWYQQTPGQGLQFLFEYFSETQRNKGNFPGRFSGRQFSNSRSEMNVSTLELGDSALYLCASSPAGHNSGNTIYFGEGSWLTVV.

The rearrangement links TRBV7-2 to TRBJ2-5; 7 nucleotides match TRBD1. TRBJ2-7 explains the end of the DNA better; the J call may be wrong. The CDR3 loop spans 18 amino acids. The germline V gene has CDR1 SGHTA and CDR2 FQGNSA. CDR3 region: CASSLDRGVSFFAYEQYF. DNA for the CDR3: TGTGCCAGCAGCTTAGACAGGGGTGTCAGCTTCTTTGCCTACGAGCAGTACTTC.

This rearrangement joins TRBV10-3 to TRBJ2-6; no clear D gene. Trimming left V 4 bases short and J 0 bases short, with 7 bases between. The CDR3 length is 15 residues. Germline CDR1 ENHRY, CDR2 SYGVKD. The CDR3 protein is CAISGEISGANVLTF. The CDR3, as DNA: TGTGCCATCAGTGGAGAAATCTCTGGGGCCAACGTCCTGACTTTC.

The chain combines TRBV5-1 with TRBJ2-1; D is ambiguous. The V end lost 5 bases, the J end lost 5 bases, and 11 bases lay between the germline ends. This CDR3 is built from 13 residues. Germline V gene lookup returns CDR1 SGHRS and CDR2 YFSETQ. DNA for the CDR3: TGCGCCAGCAGAAGGCAGATGGACAATGAGCAGTTCTTC. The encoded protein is CASRRQMDNEQFF.

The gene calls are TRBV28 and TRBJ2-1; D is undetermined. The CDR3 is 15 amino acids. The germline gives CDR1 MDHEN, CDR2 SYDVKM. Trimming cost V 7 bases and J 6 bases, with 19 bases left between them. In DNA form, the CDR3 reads TGTGCCAGCACCCGGCGGAGACCTACGGCCAATGAGCAGTTCTTC. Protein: CASTRRRPTANEQFF.

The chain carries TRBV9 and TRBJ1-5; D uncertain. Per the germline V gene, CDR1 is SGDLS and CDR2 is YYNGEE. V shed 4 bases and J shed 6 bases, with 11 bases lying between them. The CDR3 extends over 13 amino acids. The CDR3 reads CASSIGPSQPQHF. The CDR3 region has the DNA TGTGCCAGCAGCATAGGACCCAGTCAGCCCCAGCATTTT.

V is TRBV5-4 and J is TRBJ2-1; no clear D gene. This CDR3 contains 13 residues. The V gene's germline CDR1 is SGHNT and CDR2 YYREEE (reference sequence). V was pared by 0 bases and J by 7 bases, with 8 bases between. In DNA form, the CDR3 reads TGTGCCAGCAGCTTGGGGTTGGGTAATGAGCAGTTCTTC. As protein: CASSLGLGNEQFF.